This T cell receptor (beta chain) was sequenced for a study of T cell responses to AZD1222 COVID-19 vaccine. CDR3 length: 17 residues. CDR1 LGHDT and CDR2 YNNKEL come from the germline V gene (reference sequence). Trimming cost V 0 bases and J 2 bases, with 14 bases left between them. Libraries were prepared by immunoSEQ multiplex PCR; TCRdb keeps only in-frame clonotypes and omits some of them. The sample comprises 70,000 or so clones, 87% of which are singletons, and more than 20% rests with the top ten. Sequenced material: peripheral blood, taken on day 0 of AZD1222 vaccination. This chain connects TRBV3-1 (or the pseudogene TRBV3-2) to TRBJ1-3; D remains unclear. The source is an adult in good health. The CDR3 DNA sequence: TGTGCCAGCAGCCAAGATCTTATGGGGATAACTGGAAACACCATATATTTT. Its protein is CASSQDLMGITGNTIYF.